The present T cell receptor beta chain was sequenced within a study of regulatory and conventional T cells in RAG deficiency. Study conclusions and caveats: Omenn patients showed >90% Treg-Tconv overlap and shorter CDR3 lengths. Treg unique TCR beta sequences were about 92-fold fewer in Omenn syndrome and CID/AS patients than controls.

Blood CD4+ CD25-low CD127-high conventional T cells supplied the genomic DNA template. Remarks on this clone: Its antigen is unidentified.

Germline-derived CDR1 and CDR2 are SQVTM and ANQGSEA. The V segment lost 3 bases and the J segment 2 bases; nucleotides outside the gene matches: 3. The CDR3 is made up of 14 amino acids. Profiled with immunoSEQ multiplex PCR; TCRdb holds only in-frame clones, not every one. Of more than 35,000 clones in the sample, 70% to 90% were seen once. These same data were also listed under a study on regulatory T cells. That source reports: The PCR used 52 TRBV and 13 TRBJ primers.

The genes are TRBV29-1 and TRBJ1-3, with 8 nucleotides matching TRBD1. The source of this sequence is a human donor in good health. Input material: CD4+ effector T cells sorted from blood. The CDR3 here is CSVDDRGTGNTIYF. The CDR3 coding sequence is TGCAGCGTTGACGACAGGGGTACTGGAAACACCATATATTTT.